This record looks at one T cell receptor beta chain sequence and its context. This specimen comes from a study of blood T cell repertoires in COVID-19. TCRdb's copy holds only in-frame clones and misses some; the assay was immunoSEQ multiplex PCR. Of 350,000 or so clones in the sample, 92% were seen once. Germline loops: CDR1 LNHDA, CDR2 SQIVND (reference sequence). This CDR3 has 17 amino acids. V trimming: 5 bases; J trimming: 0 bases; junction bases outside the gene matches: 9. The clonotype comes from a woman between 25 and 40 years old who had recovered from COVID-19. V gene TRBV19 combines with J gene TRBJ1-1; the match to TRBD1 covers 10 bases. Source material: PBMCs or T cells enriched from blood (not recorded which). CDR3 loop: CASSPLGQGRMNTEAFF. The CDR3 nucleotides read TGTGCCAGTAGTCCCCTGGGACAGGGGAGGATGAACACTGAAGCTTTCTTT.